The 11 T cell receptor beta chains presented below share a single source sample, sequenced in a study of vaccination effects on CD4 cells after COVID-19. Following culture for more than 9 days, CD4+ T cells were isolated. Vaccination of participants consisted of two doses of either the BNT162b2 or mRNA-1273 vaccine. Measured with immunoSEQ multiplex PCR; TCRdb has only the in-frame clones, and not every one. The table records approximately 66,000 clones, less than 80% of them present only once. These receptors' antigens are unknown. The material sequenced was CD4+ T cells from PBMCs cultured without peptide, taken after COVID-19 vaccination. The receptors shown here come from a human donor who received a COVID-19 vaccine.

This clone turned up a few times. J is TRBJ1-6 and V is TRBV5-1; no clear D. The length of the CDR3 is 16 residues. The germline CDR1 and CDR2 sequences are SGHRS and YFSETQ. Trimming left V 0 bases short and J 7 bases short, with 14 bases between. In DNA, the CDR3 is TGCGCCAGCAGCTTGGGGGTCCACCAAGCCAATTCACCCCTCCACTTT. Protein sequence: CASSLGVHQANSPLHF.

This chain uses TRBV12-5 with TRBJ1-6, with D unclear. CDR3 size: 16 residues. V lost 2 bases to trimming and J lost 7 bases, with 15 bases between them. CDR1 is LGHNT and CDR2 is FRNRAP in the germline V gene. The CDR3 nucleotides read TGTGCTAGTGGTTTGTTCCTCGGTGAGAGGAATTCACCCCTCCACTTT. Encoded protein: CASGLFLGERNSPLHF.

This sequence joins TRBV24-1 and TRBJ1-3, with a tentative D call TRBD1 (6 bases). The CDR3 is 15 residues long. V gave up 4 bases and J gave up 1 base, with 10 bases separating them. Germline V gene data show CDR1 as KGHDR and CDR2 as SFDVKD. Written as DNA, the CDR3 is TGTGCCACCAGTGACCTAAGGGGGTCTGGAAACACCATATATTTT. Translation: CATSDLRGSGNTIYF.

The chain joins TRBV9 to TRBJ2-2; 9 bases align to TRBD1. The V gene end was trimmed by 1 base and the J gene end by 8 bases; junction bases not matched to a gene: 6. CDR1 and CDR2 (germline): SGDLS, YYNGEE. This CDR3 has 15 amino acids. In DNA form, the CDR3 reads TGTGCCAGCAGCGTATCCCGACAGGGGGATGGGGAGCTGTTTTTT. It specifies CASSVSRQGDGELFF. The whole variable domain, remainder taken from reference TRBV9 and TRBJ2-2, is DSGVTQTPKHLITATGQRVTLRCSPRSGDLSVYWYQQSLDQGLQFLIQYYNGEERAKGNILERFSAQQFPDLHSELNLSSLELGDSALYFCASSVSRQGDGELFFGEGSRLTVL.

This sequence joins TRBV18 and TRBJ2-5; perhaps TRBD2 as D (5 bases). V was trimmed by 3 bases and J by 5 bases, leaving 16 bases between them. The germline CDR1 and CDR2 sequences are KGHSH and LQKENI. The CDR3 length is 15 residues. The CDR3: CASSPPTSQRETQYF. As DNA, the CDR3 is TGTGCCAGCTCACCGCCGACATCCCAGCGGGAGACCCAGTACTTC.

CDR3 in DNA: TGTGCCAGTAGTATAGATCACGGGACCTCAACCCATAGCAATCAGCCCCAGCATTTT. Translating gives CASSIDHGTSTHSNQPQHF. The chain employs TRBV19 and TRBJ1-5, with a weak D call TRBD1 (5 bases). CDR1 and CDR2 from the germline V gene are LNHDA and SQIVND (reference sequence). This CDR3 has 19 residues. The V gene lost 0 bases and the J gene lost 0 bases, with 18 bases spanning the gap.

The chain combines TRBV3-1 (or the pseudogene TRBV3-2) with TRBJ2-5; D unclear. The V end was cut by 0 bases, the J end by 1 base, with 6 bases between. Germline V gene sequence: CDR1 LGHDT, CDR2 YNNKEL (reference sequence). CDR3 size: 14 residues. The DNA of the CDR3 is TGTGCCAGCAGCCAAGATCTCCCCCAAGAGACCCAGTACTTC. Encoded protein: CASSQDLPQETQYF.

The chain couples TRBV11-2 to TRBJ2-2; D might be TRBD1 or TRBD2, each matching 5 bases. There are 13 residues in the CDR3. Trimming left V 1 base short and J 9 bases short, with 9 bases between. CDR1 SGHAT and CDR2 FQNNGV come from the germline V gene. The CDR3 loop is CASSLGGDRELFF. The CDR3 nucleotides are TGTGCCAGCAGCTTAGGAGGGGACCGGGAGCTGTTTTTT.

The CDR3 here is CASSPRLAGISTQYF. The CDR3 DNA reads TGTGCCAGCAGCCCGCGACTAGCGGGGATTAGTACGCAGTATTTT. The chain carries TRBV7-3 and TRBJ2-3; 11 bases match TRBD2. Germline CDR1 and CDR2: SGHTA and FQGTGA. This CDR3 is built from 15 residues. V shed 5 bases and J 8 bases; nucleotides not matched to a gene: 9.

The chain uses TRBV2 and TRBJ2-7; possible D gene TRBD1, 6 bases. This CDR3 has 13 amino acids. V lost 7 bases, J lost 7 bases, and 17 bases lay in between. Germline-derived CDR1 and CDR2 are SNHLY and FYNNEI. Here the CDR3 reads CASIQDRGFEQYV. CDR3 in DNA: TGTGCCAGCATCCAGGACAGAGGATTTGAGCAGTACGTC.

J is TRBJ1-6 and V is TRBV7-8; D not resolved. The germline CDR1 and CDR2 sequences are SGHVS and FQNEAQ. V gave up 3 bases and J gave up 7 bases, with 16 bases separating them. The CDR3 runs 16 residues. The CDR3 spells CASSLLRFTFNSPLHF. CDR3 nucleotide sequence: TGTGCCAGCAGCTTGCTACGTTTTACCTTCAATTCACCCCTCCACTTT. Full variable domain (missing parts from reference TRBV7-8 and TRBJ1-6): GAGVSQSPRYKVAKRGQDVALRCDPISGHVSLFWYQQALGQGPEFLTYFQNEAQLDKSGLPSDRFFAERPEGSVSTLKIQRTQQEDSAVYLCASSLLRFTFNSPLHFGNGTRLTVT.